Below are 28 T cell receptor beta chains sequenced from a single sample in a study of cytomegalovirus exposure and HLA in healthy donors. It was with 60 Vbeta and 13 Jbeta primers that the PCR ran. Repertoires were generated with immunoSEQ multiplex PCR, while TCRdb's copy carries only in-frame clones and drops some. The sample carries approximately 170,000 clones, roughly 79% recorded once. The specimen was PBMCs. The source of these receptors is a woman in her forties in good health and CMV-seronegative.

This chain uses TRBV2 with TRBJ2-5; 14 bases map to TRBD2. The CDR3 contains 19 residues. J lost 4 bases, V lost 1 base, and 11 bases had no gene match. Germline lookup yields CDR1 SNHLY and CDR2 FYNNEI. The CDR3 DNA reads TGTGCCAGCAGTGAAGACGAGACTAGCGGGAGGGGGGGTATAGAGACCCAGTACTTC. It translates to CASSEDETSGRGGIETQYF.

This clone was picked up one time. This chain connects TRBV19 to TRBJ2-2; possible D gene TRBD2, 7 bases. V lost 7 bases to trimming and J lost 0 bases, with 15 bases between them. This CDR3 spans 16 amino acids. Germline CDR1 reads LNHDA; CDR2 reads SQIVND (reference sequence). The CDR3 nucleotides read TGTGCCAGTACCAGGCGGGGGCCCCCGAACACCGGGGAGCTGTTTTTT. Translating gives CASTRRGPPNTGELFF.

This chain connects TRBV5-6 to TRBJ2-1, with 12 bases lining up with TRBD2. Germline values: CDR1 SGHDT, CDR2 YYEEEE. The CDR3 length is 15 residues. The V gene end was trimmed by 8 bases and the J gene end by 3 bases; junction bases not matched to a gene: 6. CDR3 nucleotides: TGTGCCAGTAAGACTAGCGGGAGCTACTACAATGAGCAGTTCTTC. Protein product: CASKTSGSYYNEQFF.

This chain uses TRBV2 with TRBJ2-1, with TRBD2 matching over 7 bases. The CDR3 consists of 17 residues. V trimming: 6 bases; J trimming: 3 bases; junction bases outside the gene matches: 14. Germline lookup yields CDR1 SNHLY and CDR2 FYNNEI. CDR3: CASSPNFSSGNYNEQFF. The CDR3 coding sequence is TGTGCCAGCAGCCCGAATTTCTCTAGCGGCAACTACAATGAGCAGTTCTTC.

The chain uses TRBV7-9 and TRBJ1-4; 11 bases map to TRBD1. Trimming at V came to 4 bases and at J to 7 bases, leaving 2 bases not matched to a gene. Germline lookup yields CDR1 SEHNR and CDR2 FQNEAQ (reference sequence). The CDR3 contains 14 residues. The CDR3 here is CASSSGTGGEKLFF. The CDR3 bases are TGTGCCAGCAGCTCCGGGACAGGGGGTGAAAAACTGTTTTTT.

This clone is a singleton in its sample. V and J are TRBV5-1 and TRBJ1-3, with unresolved D. CDR3 length: 14 amino acids. The ends were cut back, 4 bases at V and 4 bases at J, with 12 bases in the middle. Germline-derived CDR1 and CDR2 are SGHRS and YFSETQ. CDR3 DNA: TGCGCCAGCAGCCCCGGGTCCAGAGGAAACACCATATATTTT. Translated, it gives CASSPGSRGNTIYF.

In its sample, this clone was seen a few times. The genes are TRBV15 and TRBJ2-3; 10 bases align to TRBD2. Trimming cost V 0 bases and J 9 bases; bases outside gene matches: 9. This CDR3 comprises 16 residues. Germline V CDR1 and CDR2: LNHNV, YYDKDF (reference sequence). In DNA, the CDR3 is TGTGCCACCAGCAGAGATACTATAGCGGGAGGAGGAACGCAGTATTTT. This sequence encodes CATSRDTIAGGGTQYF.

The chain recombines TRBV5-4 with TRBJ1-1; TRBD1 matches 10 bases. CDR3 length equals 14 residues. V dropped 4 bases and J dropped 1; count of bases not matched to a gene: 1. Germline values: CDR1 SGHNT, CDR2 YYREEE (reference sequence). The CDR3 DNA is TGTGCCAGCAGCCGGGACAGGGGGAACACTGAAGCTTTCTTT. Translation gives CASSRDRGNTEAFF.

The rearrangement uses TRBV11-2 and TRBJ1-1; a possible D gene is TRBD1 (5 bases). Germline loops: CDR1 SGHAT, CDR2 FQNNGV. Trimming took 4 bases from V and 1 from J, leaving 16 bases between them. The CDR3 loop spans 16 amino acids. The CDR3 DNA reads TGTGCCAGCAGCTCCAACTCCCGCGGGGCGAACACTGAAGCTTTCTTT. It encodes CASSSNSRGANTEAFF.

This clone was recorded once. The chain recombines TRBV30 with TRBJ2-1; D remains ambiguous. The CDR3 totals 11 residues. Germline CDR1 is GTSNPN and CDR2 is SVGIG (reference sequence). V dropped 2 bases and J dropped 6 bases, with 5 bases sitting between them. The CDR3 nucleotides are TGTGCCTGGAGTCCAGGCAATGAGCAGTTCTTC. Its translation: CAWSPGNEQFF. Using reference TRBV30 and TRBJ2-1 for the parts outside the CDR3, the full variable domain is SQTIHQWPATLVQPVGSPLSLECTVEGTSNPNLYWYRQAAGRGLQLLFYSVGIGQISSEVPQNLSASRPQDRQFILSSKKLLLSDSGFYLCAWSPGNEQFFGPGTRLTVL.

Here the CDR3 DNA reads TGCAGCGTTGACCCGGGACAAGGCTACACCTTC. Translated: CSVDPGQGYTF. The chain links TRBV29-1 to TRBJ1-2; possibly TRBD1 for D (6 bases). V was clipped by 3 bases and J by 8 bases, with 10 bases between them. Germline CDR1 reads SQVTM; CDR2 reads ANQGSEA. The CDR3 sequence is 11 residues long.

This clone appeared a single time. The V gene is TRBV5-1, the J gene TRBJ2-7; the D is unclear. Germline V gene sequence: CDR1 SGHRS, CDR2 YFSETQ. The CDR3 totals 15 residues. V lost 0 bases and J 3 bases, leaving 13 bases between the germline ends. The CDR3 loop reads CASSLAGSPLYEQYF. The CDR3 DNA follows: TGCGCCAGCAGCTTGGCCGGGTCTCCCCTCTACGAGCAGTACTTC.

The chain combines TRBV21-1 with TRBJ2-7; TRBD2, the table's D call, was not compared with the DNA. TRBV21-1 corresponds to a pseudogene. This CDR3 has 15 residues. This CDR3 is CASSDGLRESFEQYF. The CDR3 region has the DNA TGTGCCAGCAGTGATGGACTTAGGGAATCCTTCGAGCAGTACTTC.

The chain employs TRBV2 and TRBJ2-1, with TRBD2 matching 8 bases. V dropped 8 bases and J dropped 7; count of bases not matched to a gene: 16. The CDR3 is 16 residues long. The germline V gene encodes CDR1 SNHLY and CDR2 FYNNEI. DNA for the CDR3: TGTGCCAGCCGGGGAACGGGAGGGCCTCATAGGAATGAGCAGTTCTTC. This encodes CASRGTGGPHRNEQFF. The full variable domain, with the rest looked up from reference TRBV2 and TRBJ2-1, is EPEVTQTPSHQVTQMGQEVILRCVPISNHLYFYWYRQILGQKVEFLVSFYNNEISEKSEIFDDQFSVERPDGSNFTLKIRSTKLEDSAMYFCASRGTGGPHRNEQFFGPGTRLTVL.

Comment on this clone: Within the sample, other DNA sequences also encode this same CDR3. CDR3: CASSLVGTRNTGELFF. The CDR3 DNA is TGCGCCAGCAGCTTGGTTGGGACTCGGAACACCGGGGAGCTGTTTTTT. This chain joins TRBV5-1 and TRBJ2-2; D might be TRBD2 (6 bases). The CDR3 sequence is 16 residues long. V lost 0 bases and J lost 1, with 10 bases in between. The germline V gene encodes CDR1 SGHRS and CDR2 YFSETQ.

In this sample, this clone turned up once. The J gene is TRBJ1-1, the V gene TRBV5-4; D is undetermined. The CDR3 is made up of 15 amino acids. V was shortened by 2 bases and J by 3 bases, with 14 bases between the two germline ends. Germline loops: CDR1 SGHNT, CDR2 YYREEE (reference sequence). CDR3 bases: TGTGCCAGCAGCTTTGGGCCAGGCGGGGACACTGAAGCTTTCTTT. Its translation: CASSFGPGGDTEAFF.

This chain links TRBV7-2 with TRBJ2-1, with 10 bases identical to TRBD2. V lost 1 base, J lost 9 bases, and 6 bases stayed unmatched. Germline loops: CDR1 SGHTA, CDR2 FQGNSA. The CDR3 has 15 residues. CDR3 DNA: TGTGCCAGCAGCTTAGGGCTAGCGGGAGATGGTGAGCAGTTCTTC. Translated: CASSLGLAGDGEQFF.

The J gene is TRBJ1-2, the V gene TRBV13; a weak D match, TRBD1 (5 bases). Germline V gene lookup returns CDR1 PRHDT and CDR2 FYEKMQ (reference sequence). There are 12 residues in the CDR3. V was cut by 5 bases and J by 8 bases, with 12 bases left in between. CDR3 nucleotide sequence: TGTGCCAGCAGCCCCCCCTCAGGGGGCTACACCTTC. This codes for CASSPPSGGYTF.

The chain carries TRBV30 and TRBJ1-3; D gene ambiguous. The germline gives CDR1 GTSNPN, CDR2 SVGIG (reference sequence). This CDR3 contains 16 residues. V was pared by 7 bases and J by 0 bases, with 19 bases between. The CDR3 here is CALTARGTISGNTIYF. For the CDR3, the DNA is TGTGCCTTAACGGCGCGGGGTACCATCTCTGGAAACACCATATATTTT.

This chain joins TRBV6-1 and TRBJ2-7; 7 nucleotides agree with TRBD1. The trim removed 2 bases at V and 0 bases at J, leaving 7 bases unmatched. The CDR3 covers 16 residues. Germline CDR1 reads MNHNS; CDR2 reads SASEGT. CDR3 DNA sequence: TGTGCCAGCAGTGAATCGGACTGGGACAGCTCCTACGAGCAGTACTTC. Encoded protein: CASSESDWDSSYEQYF.

The chain is built from TRBV11-2 and TRBJ2-1, with 7 positions matching TRBD2. The CDR3 length is 14 residues. The V and J ends lost 8 bases and 8 bases, in that order; junction bases with no gene match: 12. Germline values: CDR1 SGHAT, CDR2 FQNNGV. For the CDR3, the DNA is TGTGCCAGCGGACGTAGCGGGTCATTGGATGAGCAGTTCTTC. Translating it yields CASGRSGSLDEQFF.

This chain uses TRBV27 with TRBJ2-7; D is ambiguous. Looked up from germline, CDR1 is MNHEY and CDR2 is SMNVEV (reference sequence). V was clipped by 2 bases and J by 6 bases, with 8 bases between them. There are 12 residues in the CDR3. The CDR3 coding sequence is TGTGCCAGCAGTTTAATCGGTGCCGAGCAGTACTTC. This encodes CASSLIGAEQYF.

The chain combines TRBV9 with TRBJ2-2; no clear D. Germline CDR1 is SGDLS and CDR2 is YYNGEE. Between the trimmed V and J ends, which lost 1 base and 0 bases, there was a span of 10 bases. This CDR3 spans 16 amino acids. CDR3 DNA: TGTGCCAGCAGCGTACTCCCAGCGACGAACACCGGGGAGCTGTTTTTT. It encodes CASSVLPATNTGELFF.

The sample holds a few counts of this clone. This rearrangement joins TRBV7-6 to TRBJ2-2, with D uncertain. This CDR3 contains 15 residues. In germline, CDR1 is SGHVS, CDR2 FNYEAQ. Deletions cut 3 bases from V and 4 bases from J, with 12 bases between. This CDR3 is CASSFPGPSTGELFF. The DNA for the CDR3 is TGTGCCAGCAGCTTCCCTGGGCCCAGCACCGGGGAGCTGTTTTTT.

V usage is TRBV28 and J usage is TRBJ2-5; D is unresolved. Germline assignment: CDR1 MDHEN and CDR2 SYDVKM. V lost 6 bases, J lost 2 bases, and 10 bases lay in between. The CDR3 is 13 amino acids. The CDR3 DNA is TGTGCCAGCAGATTTTCAGGACAAGAGACCCAGTACTTC. Residues: CASRFSGQETQYF.

The genes are TRBV11-3 and TRBJ2-7; TRBD2 matches 12 bases. The CDR3 covers 16 residues. Looked up from germline, CDR1 is SGHNT and CDR2 is YENEEA. After removal of 3 bases from V and 4 bases from J, the junction contained 7 bases not matched to a gene. This chain's CDR3 is CASSFRLAGDNYEQYF. The CDR3 nucleotides read TGTGCCAGCAGCTTCCGACTAGCGGGAGACAATTACGAGCAGTACTTC.

The rearrangement links TRBV5-1 to TRBJ2-7; D is undetermined. The germline CDR1 and CDR2 sequences are SGHRS and YFSETQ. The CDR3 is made up of 11 amino acids. The germline V and J ends were trimmed by 2 bases and 6 bases, with 6 bases remaining between them. The CDR3 nucleotides read TGCGCCAGCAGCTTCGGGTTCGAGCAGTACTTC. It specifies CASSFGFEQYF.

The gene calls are TRBV6-5 and TRBJ2-7, with D possibly being TRBD2 (5 bases). CDR3 size: 13 residues. CDR1 MNHEY and CDR2 SVGAGI come from the germline V gene. Trimming left V 4 bases short and J 4 bases short, with 11 bases between. The CDR3 region has the DNA TGTGCCAGCAGTTCCGGACTGGATTACGAGCAGTACTTC. This encodes CASSSGLDYEQYF.